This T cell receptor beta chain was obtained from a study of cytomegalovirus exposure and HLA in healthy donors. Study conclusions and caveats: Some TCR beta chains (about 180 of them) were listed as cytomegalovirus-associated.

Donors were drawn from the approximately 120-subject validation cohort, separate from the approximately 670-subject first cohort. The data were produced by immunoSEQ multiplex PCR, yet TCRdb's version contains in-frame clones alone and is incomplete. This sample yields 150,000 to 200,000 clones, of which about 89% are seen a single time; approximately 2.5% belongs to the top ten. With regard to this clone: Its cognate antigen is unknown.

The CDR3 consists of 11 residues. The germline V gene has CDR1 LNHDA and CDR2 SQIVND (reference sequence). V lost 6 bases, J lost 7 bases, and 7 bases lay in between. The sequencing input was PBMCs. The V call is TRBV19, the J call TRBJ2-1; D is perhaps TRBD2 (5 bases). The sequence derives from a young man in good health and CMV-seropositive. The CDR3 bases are TGTGCCAGTAGCCGGGGAAATGAGCAGTTCTTC. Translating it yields CASSRGNEQFF.